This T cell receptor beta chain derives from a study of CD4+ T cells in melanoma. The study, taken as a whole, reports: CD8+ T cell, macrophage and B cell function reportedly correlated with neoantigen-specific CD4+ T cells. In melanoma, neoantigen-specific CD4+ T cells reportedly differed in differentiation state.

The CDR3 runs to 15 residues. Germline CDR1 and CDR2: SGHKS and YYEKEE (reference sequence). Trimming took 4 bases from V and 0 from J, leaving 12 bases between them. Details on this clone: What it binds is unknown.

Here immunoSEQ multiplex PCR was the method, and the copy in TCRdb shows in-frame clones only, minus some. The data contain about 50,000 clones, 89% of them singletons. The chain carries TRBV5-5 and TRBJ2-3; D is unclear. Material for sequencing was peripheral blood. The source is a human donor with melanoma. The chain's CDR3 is CASSVGPLSTDTQYF. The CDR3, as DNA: TGTGCCAGCAGCGTTGGGCCCCTAAGCACAGATACGCAGTATTTT. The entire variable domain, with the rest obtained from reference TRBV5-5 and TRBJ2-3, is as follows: DAGVTQSPTHLIKTRGQQVTLRCSPISGHKSVSWYQQVLGQGPQFIFQYYEKEERGRGNFPDRFSARQFPNYSSELNVNALLLGDSALYLCASSVGPLSTDTQYFGPGTRLTVL.